The rows below give T cell receptor beta chains drawn from one sample of a study of Ad26.COV2.S vaccination and SARS-CoV-2 variants. Assay: immunoSEQ multiplex PCR; the TCRdb copy retains only in-frame clones and omits some. The top ten hold 4.5% to 5.5% of the sample, which has 320,000 or so clones, about 90% seen once. The sequences come from peripheral blood, collected in a trial of Ad26.COV2.S vaccine versus placebo. The source is a person aged 18-65 years who received the Ad26.COV2.S COVID-19 vaccine or a placebo. CDR3s include the opening cysteine and the closing phenylalanine or tryptophan. A D gene is named only where the DNA matches it firmly. The size entry is marked missing in some rows and otherwise reads once, few, many or a size class.

DNA: TGTGCCAGCAGCTCTCCGCGCACAGATACGCAGTATTTT
CDR3: CASSSPRTDTQYF
V: TRBV7-9
D: .
J: TRBJ2-3
size: once

DNA: TGCAGCGTGGAAAGGGGGAACTATGGCTACACCTTC
CDR3: CSVERGNYGYTF
V: TRBV29-1
D: .
J: TRBJ1-2
size: .

DNA: TGTGCCAGCACCCTCCCTAGCGGGGACTCCTACAATGAGCAGTTCTTC
CDR3: CASTLPSGDSYNEQFF
V: TRBV5-6
D: TRBD2
J: TRBJ2-1
size: .

DNA: TGTGCCAGCTCCCGGGGGGAGACCCAGTACTTC
CDR3: CASSRGETQYF
V: TRBV13
D: .
J: TRBJ2-5
size: .

DNA: TGTGCCAGCTCACCAGGTACGGGGAGCAATCAGCCCCAGCATTTT
CDR3: CASSPGTGSNQPQHF
V: TRBV18
D: .
J: TRBJ1-5
size: .

DNA: TGTGCCAGTAGTATGGATCCTGCAAGGGACTCTGGGGCCAACGTCCTGACTTTC
CDR3: CASSMDPARDSGANVLTF
V: TRBV19
D: .
J: TRBJ2-6
size: .

DNA: TGTGCCAGCTCACCTGACCCCGGCGACGGCTACACCTTC
CDR3: CASSPDPGDGYTF
V: TRBV18
D: .
J: TRBJ1-2
size: .

DNA: TGTGCCAGTAGTATAGTATGGCTAGCGGGAGACAATGAGCAGTTCTTC
CDR3: CASSIVWLAGDNEQFF
V: TRBV19
D: TRBD2
J: TRBJ2-1
size: .

DNA: TGTGCCAGCGGGGGGCCTCTTAACAATGAGCAGTTCTTC
CDR3: CASGGPLNNEQFF
V: TRBV11-2
D: .
J: TRBJ2-1
size: .

DNA: TGTGCCAGCAGCTTGGGCCAAGTCCGGGGCACTGAAGCTTTCTTT
CDR3: CASSLGQVRGTEAFF
V: TRBV7-9
D: .
J: TRBJ1-1
size: .

DNA: TGCAGCGTTGAAGTGCGAGGAACTAATGAAAAACTGTTTTTT
CDR3: CSVEVRGTNEKLFF
V: TRBV29-1
D: .
J: TRBJ1-4
size: .

DNA: TGCAGCGTCCGAGGGGGGGCCTCAGATACGCAGTATTTT
CDR3: CSVRGGASDTQYF
V: TRBV29-1
D: .
J: TRBJ2-3
size: .

DNA: TGCGCCAGCAGGGGGGTAGCAGGGGCTCCCGCGGGTGAGCAGTTCTTC
CDR3: CASRGVAGAPAGEQFF
V: TRBV5-1
D: .
J: TRBJ2-1
size: once

DNA: TGCGCCAGCAGCCCTCTCCCCGGTGCGGAGACCCAGTACTTC
CDR3: CASSPLPGAETQYF
V: TRBV4-1
D: .
J: TRBJ2-5
size: .

DNA: TGCGCCAGCAGCCTGGAGGTCTCGGGAGCGAACACCGGGGAGCTGTTTTTT
CDR3: CASSLEVSGANTGELFF
V: TRBV4-3
D: .
J: TRBJ2-2
size: .

DNA: TGTGCCAGCAGCTTAAACAGGGCGGGCTACACCTTC
CDR3: CASSLNRAGYTF
V: TRBV5-6
D: .
J: TRBJ1-2
size: .

DNA: TGCGCCAGCAGCCACCCCGGCAGCAATCAGCCCCAGCATTTT
CDR3: CASSHPGSNQPQHF
V: TRBV4-1
D: .
J: TRBJ1-5
size: .

DNA: TGCGCCAGCAGCGCAGGGGAATTTAGCAATCAGCCCCAGCATTTT
CDR3: CASSAGEFSNQPQHF
V: TRBV4-1
D: .
J: TRBJ1-5
size: .

DNA: TGTGCCAGCAGCGTAGTAGGACAGGGTGGGACTGAAGCTTTCTTT
CDR3: CASSVVGQGGTEAFF
V: TRBV9
D: TRBD1
J: TRBJ1-1
size: .

DNA: TGTGCCAGCAGTTCGGCCAGGGCCCAAGAGACCCAGTACTTC
CDR3: CASSSARAQETQYF
V: TRBV6-2/TRBV6-3
D: .
J: TRBJ2-5
size: once

DNA: TGTGCCAGCAGTTTGGTACCTATAAACGCTTATAGCAATCAGCCCCAGCATTTT
CDR3: CASSLVPINAYSNQPQHF
V: TRBV27
D: .
J: TRBJ1-5
size: few

DNA: TGTGCCAGCAAGGGGGAGGGGTATGGCTACACCTTC
CDR3: CASKGEGYGYTF
V: TRBV2
D: .
J: TRBJ1-2
size: .

DNA: TGCGCCAGCCACCCGGTGGGTTCCAGCACAGATACGCAGTATTTT
CDR3: CASHPVGSSTDTQYF
V: TRBV4-3
D: .
J: TRBJ2-3
size: .

DNA: TGTGCCAGCTCATTGCCGGGGGGAGGTAATTCACCCCTCCACTTT
CDR3: CASSLPGGGNSPLHF
V: TRBV18
D: .
J: TRBJ1-6
size: once

DNA: TGTGCCAGTAATAGGCGGGAGAGTAGCCATGAGCAGTTCTTC
CDR3: CASNRRESSHEQFF
V: TRBV19
D: TRBD2
J: TRBJ2-1
size: .

DNA: TGTGCCATCAAAGGCGTTTCGGGCTATGGCTACACCTTC
CDR3: CAIKGVSGYGYTF
V: TRBV10-3
D: .
J: TRBJ1-2
size: .

DNA: TGTGCCAGCAGCTTAGTTCCGAGCGGGGGCTGGGGTGAGCAGTACTTC
CDR3: CASSLVPSGGWGEQYF
V: TRBV7-2
D: TRBD2
J: TRBJ2-7
size: .

DNA: TGTGCCAGCAGCCAAGAGGGCGGACTAGCGGGGAATCAAGAGACCCAGTACTTC
CDR3: CASSQEGGLAGNQETQYF
V: TRBV3-1/TRBV3-2
D: TRBD2
J: TRBJ2-5
size: .

DNA: TGTGCCAGTAGTCTCCAGGGGGGGCCGTATGGCTACACCTTC
CDR3: CASSLQGGPYGYTF
V: TRBV19
D: TRBD1
J: TRBJ1-2
size: .

DNA: TGTGCCAGCAGCTTGGGCCATAATTCACCCCTCCACTTT
CDR3: CASSLGHNSPLHF
V: TRBV11-1
D: .
J: TRBJ1-6
size: .

DNA: TGTGCCAGCAGTTTCAGGGGGGACTATGGCTACACCTTC
CDR3: CASSFRGDYGYTF
V: TRBV12-3/TRBV12-4
D: TRBD1
J: TRBJ1-2
size: .

DNA: TGTGCCAGCAGCGAGGGACAGGGGTCCTACGAGCAGTACTTC
CDR3: CASSEGQGSYEQYF
V: TRBV9
D: TRBD1
J: TRBJ2-7
size: .

DNA: TGCGCCAGCAGCCAAGAGACGGGAAACTATGTTGTGGGCTACACCTTC
CDR3: CASSQETGNYVVGYTF
V: TRBV4-3
D: .
J: TRBJ1-2
size: .

DNA: TGTGCCAGCAGTTTGAATCCGTACGAGCAGTACTTC
CDR3: CASSLNPYEQYF
V: TRBV12-3/TRBV12-4
D: .
J: TRBJ2-7
size: .

DNA: TGTGCCACCCTCTCTGGAAACACCATATATTTT
CDR3: CATLSGNTIYF
V: TRBV28
D: .
J: TRBJ1-3
size: .

DNA: TGTGCCAGCAGTTACGGACAGGGTAACACTGAAGCTTTCTTT
CDR3: CASSYGQGNTEAFF
V: TRBV6-5
D: TRBD1
J: TRBJ1-1
size: .

DNA: TGTGCCAGCAGTCTTTGGGGCGCGGGGCAGTTCTTC
CDR3: CASSLWGAGQFF
V: TRBV12-3/TRBV12-4
D: .
J: TRBJ2-1
size: .

DNA: TGTGCCATCAGTGGACCGTATGGAGGGAACACTGAAGCTTTCTTT
CDR3: CAISGPYGGNTEAFF
V: TRBV10-3
D: .
J: TRBJ1-1
size: .

DNA: TGTGCCAGCAGCGTAGGGCAGGCCAAAAACATTCAGTACTTC
CDR3: CASSVGQAKNIQYF
V: TRBV7-3
D: .
J: TRBJ2-4
size: .

DNA: TGTGCCACCAGCAGAGGGCTAGCGGGAGGGGGGGAGACCCAGTACTTC
CDR3: CATSRGLAGGGETQYF
V: TRBV15
D: TRBD2
J: TRBJ2-5
size: .

DNA: TGCACCAGCAGCCAAGGTAAGGATACTGGCGGGAGGGTTACAGATACGCAGTATTTT
CDR3: CTSSQGKDTGGRVTDTQYF
V: TRBV1
D: .
J: TRBJ2-3
size: .

DNA: TGTGCCAGCACACCGGGGGGTAGAGATACGCAGTATTTT
CDR3: CASTPGGRDTQYF
V: TRBV12-3/TRBV12-4
D: TRBD2
J: TRBJ2-3
size: .

DNA: TGTGCCAGCAGCGTAGGGCAGGGGAACACTGAAGCTTTCTTT
CDR3: CASSVGQGNTEAFF
V: TRBV9
D: .
J: TRBJ1-1
size: few

DNA: TGTGCCAGCAGCTTCTCGGGGGAAGGCAATCAGCCCCAGCATTTT
CDR3: CASSFSGEGNQPQHF
V: TRBV5-4
D: .
J: TRBJ1-5
size: .

DNA: TGTGCCATCAGTGAGCCTACGGGGACGAACACTGAAGCTTTCTTT
CDR3: CAISEPTGTNTEAFF
V: TRBV10-3
D: .
J: TRBJ1-1
size: .

DNA: TGCGCCAGCAGCCAAGCGTTGGAGGCAGGGCTCAATAGCAATCAGCCCCAGCATTTT
CDR3: CASSQALEAGLNSNQPQHF
V: TRBV4-3
D: .
J: TRBJ1-5
size: .

DNA: TGTGCCAGCAGCCCGGGACAGACCTACTCCTACGAGCAGTACTTC
CDR3: CASSPGQTYSYEQYF
V: TRBV3-1/TRBV3-2
D: TRBD1
J: TRBJ2-7
size: .

DNA: TGCAGCGTCTCCGGGACAGGGGCTTCTCTCTATGGCTACACCTTC
CDR3: CSVSGTGASLYGYTF
V: TRBV29-1
D: TRBD1
J: TRBJ1-2
size: .

DNA: TGTGCCAGCAGCTCCCCGAGACAGCTCTACACCTTC
CDR3: CASSSPRQLYTF
V: TRBV7-2
D: .
J: TRBJ1-2
size: .

DNA: TGTGCCAGTAGTATACTAGGCACAGATACGCAGTATTTT
CDR3: CASSILGTDTQYF
V: TRBV19
D: .
J: TRBJ2-3
size: .